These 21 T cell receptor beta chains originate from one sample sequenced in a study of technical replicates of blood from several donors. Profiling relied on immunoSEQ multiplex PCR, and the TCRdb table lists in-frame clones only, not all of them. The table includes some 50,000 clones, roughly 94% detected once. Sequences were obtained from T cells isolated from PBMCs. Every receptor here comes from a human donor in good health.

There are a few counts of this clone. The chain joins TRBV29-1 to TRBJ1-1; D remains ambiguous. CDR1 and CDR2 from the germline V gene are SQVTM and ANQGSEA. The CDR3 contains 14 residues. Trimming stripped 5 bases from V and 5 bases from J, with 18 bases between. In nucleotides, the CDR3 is TGCAGCGTTCCGGGCAGAGGGCGGGAGACTGAAGCTTTCTTT. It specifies CSVPGRGRETEAFF.

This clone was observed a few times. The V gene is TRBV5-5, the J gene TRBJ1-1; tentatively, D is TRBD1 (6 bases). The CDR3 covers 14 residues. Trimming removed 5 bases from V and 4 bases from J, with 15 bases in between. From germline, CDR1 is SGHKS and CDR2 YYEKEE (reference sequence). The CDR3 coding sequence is TGTGCCAGCAGTCCTGGGACAATGGGCACTGAAGCTTTCTTT. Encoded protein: CASSPGTMGTEAFF.

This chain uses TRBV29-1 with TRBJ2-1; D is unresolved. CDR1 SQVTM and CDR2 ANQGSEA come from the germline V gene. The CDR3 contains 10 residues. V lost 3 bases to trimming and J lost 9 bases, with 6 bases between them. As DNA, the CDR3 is TGCAGCGTTGATTTCGTTGAGCAGTTCTTC. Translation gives CSVDFVEQFF.

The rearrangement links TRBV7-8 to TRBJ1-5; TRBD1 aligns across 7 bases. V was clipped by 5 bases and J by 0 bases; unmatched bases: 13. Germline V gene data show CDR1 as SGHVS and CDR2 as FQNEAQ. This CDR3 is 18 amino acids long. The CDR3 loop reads CASSPQLKQGTSNQPQHF. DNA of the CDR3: TGTGCCAGCAGCCCTCAACTAAAACAGGGGACTAGCAATCAGCCCCAGCATTTT.

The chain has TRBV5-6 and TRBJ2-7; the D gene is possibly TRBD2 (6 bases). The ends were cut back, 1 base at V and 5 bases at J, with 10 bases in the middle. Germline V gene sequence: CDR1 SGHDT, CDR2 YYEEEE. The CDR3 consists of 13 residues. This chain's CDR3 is CASSLITGDEQYF. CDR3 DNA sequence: TGTGCCAGCAGCTTGATTACGGGGGACGAGCAGTACTTC.

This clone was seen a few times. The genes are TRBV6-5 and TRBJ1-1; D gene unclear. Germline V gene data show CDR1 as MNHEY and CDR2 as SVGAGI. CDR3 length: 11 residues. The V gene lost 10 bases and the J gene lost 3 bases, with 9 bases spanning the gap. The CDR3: CATRRDTEAFF. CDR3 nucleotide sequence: TGTGCCACCAGGAGGGACACTGAAGCTTTCTTT.

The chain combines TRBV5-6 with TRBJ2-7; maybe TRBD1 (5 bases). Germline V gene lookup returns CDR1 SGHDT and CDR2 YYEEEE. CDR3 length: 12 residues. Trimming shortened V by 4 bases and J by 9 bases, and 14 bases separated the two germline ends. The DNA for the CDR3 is TGTGCCAGCAGCCTCAACAGGATGGGGCAGTACTTC. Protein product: CASSLNRMGQYF.

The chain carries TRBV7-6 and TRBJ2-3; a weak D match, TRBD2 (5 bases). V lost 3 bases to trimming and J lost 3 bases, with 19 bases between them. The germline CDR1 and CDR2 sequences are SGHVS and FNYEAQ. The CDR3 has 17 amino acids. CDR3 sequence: CASSFSSGEWGTDTQYF. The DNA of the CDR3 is TGTGCCAGCAGCTTCTCCTCTGGGGAGTGGGGTACAGATACGCAGTATTTT.

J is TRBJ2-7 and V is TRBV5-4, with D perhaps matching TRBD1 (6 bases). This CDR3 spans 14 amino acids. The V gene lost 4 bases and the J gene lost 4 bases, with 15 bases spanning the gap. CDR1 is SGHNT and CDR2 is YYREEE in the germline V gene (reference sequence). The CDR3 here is CASSVNQGLYEQYF. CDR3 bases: TGTGCCAGCAGCGTCAACCAGGGGCTATACGAGCAGTACTTC.

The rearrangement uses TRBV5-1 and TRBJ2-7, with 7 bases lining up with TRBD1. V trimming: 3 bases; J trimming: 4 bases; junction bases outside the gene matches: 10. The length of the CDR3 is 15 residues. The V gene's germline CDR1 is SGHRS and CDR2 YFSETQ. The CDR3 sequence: CASSSGQVIGYEQYF. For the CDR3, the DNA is TGCGCCAGCAGCTCTGGACAGGTCATCGGTTACGAGCAGTACTTC.

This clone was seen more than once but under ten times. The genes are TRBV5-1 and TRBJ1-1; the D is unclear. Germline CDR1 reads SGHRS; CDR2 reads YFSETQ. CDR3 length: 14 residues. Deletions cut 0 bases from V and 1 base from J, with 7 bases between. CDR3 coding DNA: TGCGCCAGCAGCTTGGGGCCGGGGAACACTGAAGCTTTCTTT. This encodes CASSLGPGNTEAFF. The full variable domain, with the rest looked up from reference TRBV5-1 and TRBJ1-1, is KAGVTQTPRYLIKTRGQQVTLSCSPISGHRSVSWYQQTPGQGLQFLFEYFSETQRNKGNFPGRFSGRQFSNSRSEMNVSTLELGDSALYLCASSLGPGNTEAFFGQGTRLTVV.

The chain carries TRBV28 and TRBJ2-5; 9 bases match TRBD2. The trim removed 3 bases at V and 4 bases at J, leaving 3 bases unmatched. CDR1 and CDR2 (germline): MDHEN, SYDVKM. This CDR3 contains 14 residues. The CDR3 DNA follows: TGTGCCAGCAGTTTGAGGCGGGGGGGAGAGACCCAGTACTTC. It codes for CASSLRRGGETQYF.

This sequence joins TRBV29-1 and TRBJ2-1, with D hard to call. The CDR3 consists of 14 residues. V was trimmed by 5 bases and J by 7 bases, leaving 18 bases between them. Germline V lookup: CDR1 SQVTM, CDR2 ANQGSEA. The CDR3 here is CSVLLGLAANEQFF. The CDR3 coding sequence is TGCAGCGTTCTGCTCGGCCTGGCGGCAAATGAGCAGTTCTTC.

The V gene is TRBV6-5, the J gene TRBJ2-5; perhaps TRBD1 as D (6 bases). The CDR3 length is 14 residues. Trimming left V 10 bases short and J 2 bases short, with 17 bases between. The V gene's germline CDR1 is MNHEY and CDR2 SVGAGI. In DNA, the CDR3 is TGTGCCACCTCCTACCCAGGGGCTCAAGAGACCCAGTACTTC. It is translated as CATSYPGAQETQYF.

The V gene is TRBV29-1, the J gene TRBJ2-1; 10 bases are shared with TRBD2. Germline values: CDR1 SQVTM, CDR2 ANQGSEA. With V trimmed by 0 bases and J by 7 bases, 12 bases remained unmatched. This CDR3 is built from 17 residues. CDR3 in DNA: TGCAGCGTTGAAGATTCATTGTTTGGGACTAGCGAGAATGAGCAGTTCTTC. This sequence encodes CSVEDSLFGTSENEQFF.

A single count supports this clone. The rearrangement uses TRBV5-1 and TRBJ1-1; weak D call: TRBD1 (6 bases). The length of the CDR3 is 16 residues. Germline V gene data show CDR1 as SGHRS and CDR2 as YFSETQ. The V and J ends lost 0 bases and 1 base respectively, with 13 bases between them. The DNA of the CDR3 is TGCGCCAGCAGCTTGGTATTTGGGGGCCGGAACACTGAAGCTTTCTTT. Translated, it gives CASSLVFGGRNTEAFF.

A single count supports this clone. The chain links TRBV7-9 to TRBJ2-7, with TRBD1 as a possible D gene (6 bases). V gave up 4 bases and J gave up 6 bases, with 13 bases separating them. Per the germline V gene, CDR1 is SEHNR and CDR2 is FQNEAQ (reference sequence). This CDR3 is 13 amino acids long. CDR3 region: CASSSRQAPEQYF. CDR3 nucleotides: TGTGCCAGCAGCTCACGACAGGCGCCCGAGCAGTACTTC.

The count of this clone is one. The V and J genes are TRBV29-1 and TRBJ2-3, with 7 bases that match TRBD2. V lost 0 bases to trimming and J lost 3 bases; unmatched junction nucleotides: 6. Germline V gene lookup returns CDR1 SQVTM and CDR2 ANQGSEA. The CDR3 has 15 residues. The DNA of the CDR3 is TGCAGCGTTGAAGATATAGGCGGGGGTACAGATACGCAGTATTTT. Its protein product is CSVEDIGGGTDTQYF.

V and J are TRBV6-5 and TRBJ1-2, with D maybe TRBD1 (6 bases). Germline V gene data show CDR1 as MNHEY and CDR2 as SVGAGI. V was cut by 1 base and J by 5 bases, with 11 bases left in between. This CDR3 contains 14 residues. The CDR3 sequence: CASSYYGGEYGYTF. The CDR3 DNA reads TGTGCCAGCAGTTACTATGGGGGCGAGTATGGCTACACCTTC.

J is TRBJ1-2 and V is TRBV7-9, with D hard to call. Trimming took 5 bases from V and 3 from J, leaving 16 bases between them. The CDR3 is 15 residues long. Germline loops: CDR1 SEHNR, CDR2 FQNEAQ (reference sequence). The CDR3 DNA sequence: TGTGCCAGCAGCCCAAACCTGGGGAGGGACTATGGCTACACCTTC. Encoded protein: CASSPNLGRDYGYTF.

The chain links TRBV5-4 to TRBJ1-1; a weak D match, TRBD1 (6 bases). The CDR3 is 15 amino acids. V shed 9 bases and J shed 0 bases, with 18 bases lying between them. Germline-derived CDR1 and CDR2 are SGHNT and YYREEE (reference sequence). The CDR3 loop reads CATTGNYIMNTEAFF. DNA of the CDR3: TGTGCCACGACAGGAAACTATATCATGAACACTGAAGCTTTCTTT.